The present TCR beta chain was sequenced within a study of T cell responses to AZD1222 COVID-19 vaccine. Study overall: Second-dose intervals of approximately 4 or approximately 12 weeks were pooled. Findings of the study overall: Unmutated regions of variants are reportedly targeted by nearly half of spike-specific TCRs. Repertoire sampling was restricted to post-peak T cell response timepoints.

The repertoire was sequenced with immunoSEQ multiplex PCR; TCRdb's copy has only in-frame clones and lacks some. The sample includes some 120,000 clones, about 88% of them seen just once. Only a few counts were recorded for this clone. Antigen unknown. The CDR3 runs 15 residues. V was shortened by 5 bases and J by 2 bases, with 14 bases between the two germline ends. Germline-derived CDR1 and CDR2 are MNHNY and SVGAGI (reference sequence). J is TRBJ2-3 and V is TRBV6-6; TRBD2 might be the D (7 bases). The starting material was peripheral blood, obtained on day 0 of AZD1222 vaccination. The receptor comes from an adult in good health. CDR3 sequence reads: CASSRGAQITDTQYF. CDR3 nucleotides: TGTGCCAGCAGTCGGGGGGCACAGATCACAGATACGCAGTATTTT.